A selection of T cell receptor beta chains follows, all from one sample in a study of identifying expanded T cells in peripheral blood. Some clones are missing from TCRdb's copy, which holds only in-frame ones; the method was immunoSEQ multiplex PCR. The table lists more than 70,000 clones, around 86% of them singletons. Sequencing used blood. Receptors were obtained from a person aged 18 to 70 in good health. The CDR3 runs from the conserved cysteine through the conserved F or W. D genes are given only for firm matches. Size values are once, few and many counts, or a class for expanded clones, and some rows have none.

cdr3_length	d_call	clone_size	v_call	j_call	cdr3_aa	cdr3_nt
14	TRBD1	-	TRBV6-5	TRBJ2-2	CASRTDRGAGELFF	TGTGCCAGCAGGACGGACAGGGGGGCCGGGGAGCTGTTTTTT
13	-	-	TRBV7-2	TRBJ2-3	CASSSPPGRQWYF	TGTGCCAGCAGCTCACCCCCGGGTAGGCAGTGGTATTTT
11	-	-	TRBV20-1	TRBJ2-5	CSLGGQETQYF	TGCAGTCTAGGGGGGCAAGAGACCCAGTACTTC
19	TRBD2	once	TRBV28	TRBJ2-3	CASSPLGLAGDSSTDTQYF	TGTGCCAGCAGCCCCTTAGGACTAGCGGGAGATTCTAGCACAGATACGCAGTATTTT
15	-	-	TRBV5-6	TRBJ1-2	CASSSPTRIDYGYTF	TGTGCCAGCAGCTCACCGACAAGAATAGACTATGGCTACACCTTC
13	-	-	TRBV6-7	TRBJ1-2	CASSSGANYGYTF	TGTGCCAGCAGTTCAGGGGCTAACTATGGCTACACCTTC
12	-	once	TRBV4-1	TRBJ2-1	CASSQEWGEQFF	TGCGCCAGCAGCCAAGAATGGGGTGAGCAGTTCTTC
15	TRBD1	-	TRBV7-8	TRBJ1-5	CASSFRRDRNQPQHF	TGTGCCAGCAGCTTCCGCCGGGACAGAAATCAGCCCCAGCATTTT
16	-	-	TRBV2	TRBJ1-1	CASSESKFRDNRGAFF	TGTGCCAGCAGTGAATCTAAATTCAGGGATAACAGAGGGGCTTTCTTT
13	-	-	TRBV7-2	TRBJ1-1	CASRPFKVTEAFF	TGTGCCAGCAGACCCTTCAAGGTAACTGAAGCTTTCTTT
13	-	-	TRBV5-1	TRBJ1-2	CASSPGSEWGYTF	TGCGCCAGCAGCCCCGGGTCCGAGTGGGGCTACACCTTC
13	-	-	TRBV29-1	TRBJ2-2	CSVTRANTGELFF	TGCAGCGTTACCAGGGCGAACACCGGGGAGCTGTTTTTT
16	TRBD1	-	TRBV7-9	TRBJ2-1	CASSAPLRDRYNEQFF	TGTGCCAGCAGCGCCCCACTCCGGGACAGGTACAATGAGCAGTTCTTC
16	TRBD1	-	TRBV5-1	TRBJ1-1	CASSPEPGQGLAEAFF	TGCGCCAGCAGCCCAGAGCCGGGACAGGGTTTGGCTGAAGCTTTCTTT
17	-	-	TRBV15	TRBJ2-7	CATSRGKQTIDSHEQYF	TGTGCCACCAGCAGAGGAAAACAAACGATCGACTCTCACGAGCAGTACTTC
15	-	once	TRBV25-1	TRBJ2-7	CATRASGTSTYEQYF	TGTGCCACCAGAGCCTCCGGGACCTCTACCTACGAGCAGTACTTC
14	TRBD1	-	TRBV30	TRBJ1-6	CAWQPGQYNSPLHF	TGTGCCTGGCAACCGGGACAGTATAATTCACCCCTCCACTTT